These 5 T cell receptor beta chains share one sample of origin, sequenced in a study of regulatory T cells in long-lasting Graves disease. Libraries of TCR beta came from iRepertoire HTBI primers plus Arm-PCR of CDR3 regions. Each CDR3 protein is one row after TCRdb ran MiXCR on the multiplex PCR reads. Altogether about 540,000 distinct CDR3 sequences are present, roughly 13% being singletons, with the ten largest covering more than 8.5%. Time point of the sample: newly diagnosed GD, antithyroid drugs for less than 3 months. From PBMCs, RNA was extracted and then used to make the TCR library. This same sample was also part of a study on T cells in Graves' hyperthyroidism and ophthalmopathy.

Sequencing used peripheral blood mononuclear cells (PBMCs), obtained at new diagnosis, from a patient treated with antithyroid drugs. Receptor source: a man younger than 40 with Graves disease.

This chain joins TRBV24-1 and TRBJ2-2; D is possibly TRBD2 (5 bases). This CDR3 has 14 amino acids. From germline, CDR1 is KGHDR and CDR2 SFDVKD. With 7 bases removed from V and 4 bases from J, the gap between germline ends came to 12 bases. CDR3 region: CATSDFGGTGELFF. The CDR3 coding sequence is TGTGCCACCAGCGACTTCGGAGGCACCGGGGAGCTGTTTTTT.

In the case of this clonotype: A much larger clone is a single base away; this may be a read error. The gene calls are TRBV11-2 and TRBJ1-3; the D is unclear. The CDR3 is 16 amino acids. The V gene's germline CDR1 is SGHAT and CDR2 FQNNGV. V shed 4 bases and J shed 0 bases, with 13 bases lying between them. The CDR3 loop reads CASSYPQQISGNTIYF. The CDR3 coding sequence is TGTGCCAGCAGCTACCCGCAGCAGATCTCTGGAAACACCATATATTTT.

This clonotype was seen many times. Written as DNA, the CDR3 is TGTGCCAGTAGCAACAGGGGAGGGAACACTGAAGCTTTCTTT. Residues: CASSNRGGNTEAFF. The chain links TRBV19 to TRBJ1-1; 7 bases align to TRBD1. CDR1 and CDR2 from the germline V gene are LNHDA and SQIVND (reference sequence). With V trimmed by 6 bases and J by 1 base, 5 bases remained unmatched. The CDR3 has 14 residues.

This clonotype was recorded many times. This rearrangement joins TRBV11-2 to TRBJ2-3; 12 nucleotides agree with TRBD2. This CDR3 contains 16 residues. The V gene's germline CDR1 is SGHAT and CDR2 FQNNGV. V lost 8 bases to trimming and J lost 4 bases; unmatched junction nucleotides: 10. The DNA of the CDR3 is TGTGCCAGCCGGCTAGCGGGAGGGCAAGTAGCAGATACGCAGTATTTT. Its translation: CASRLAGGQVADTQYF.

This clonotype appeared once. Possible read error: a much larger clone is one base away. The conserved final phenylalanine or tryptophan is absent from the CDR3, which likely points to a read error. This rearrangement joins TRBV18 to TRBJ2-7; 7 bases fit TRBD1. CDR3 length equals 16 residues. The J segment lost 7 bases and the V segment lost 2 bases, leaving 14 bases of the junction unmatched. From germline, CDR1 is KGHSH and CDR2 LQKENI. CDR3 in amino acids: CASSPRDSTLWGEQYS. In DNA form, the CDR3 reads TGTGCCAGCTCACCAAGGGACAGTACTCTGTGGGGAGAGCAGTACTCC.